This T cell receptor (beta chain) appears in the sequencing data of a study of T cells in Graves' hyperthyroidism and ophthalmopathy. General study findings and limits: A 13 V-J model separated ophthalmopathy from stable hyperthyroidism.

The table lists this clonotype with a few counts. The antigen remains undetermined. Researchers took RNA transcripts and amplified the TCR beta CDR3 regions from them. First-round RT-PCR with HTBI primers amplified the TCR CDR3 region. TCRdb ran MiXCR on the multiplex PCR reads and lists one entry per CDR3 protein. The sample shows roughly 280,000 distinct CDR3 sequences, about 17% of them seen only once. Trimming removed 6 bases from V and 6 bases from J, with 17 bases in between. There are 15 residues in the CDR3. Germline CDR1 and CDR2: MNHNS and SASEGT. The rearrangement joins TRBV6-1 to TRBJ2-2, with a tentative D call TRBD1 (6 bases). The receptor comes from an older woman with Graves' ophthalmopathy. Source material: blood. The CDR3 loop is CASSRQTGSAGELFF. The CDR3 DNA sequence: TGTGCCAGCAGCCGCCAAACAGGGAGCGCCGGGGAGCTGTTTTTT.